This TCR beta chain came from a study of blood T cell repertoires in COVID-19. Across the study: Acute and convalescent COVID-19 samples came from the United States, Italy and Spain. T cells, B-cell-depleted T cells, or PBMCs supplied cDNA or gDNA.

Methods used by the authors: Estimated nucleated cell counts came from reference gene primer amplification. Sequenced by immunoSEQ multiplex PCR; TCRdb stores in-frame clones only, minus some. D and trimming were read from the DNA, whereas the V and J calls and clone size are those reported in that table. The sample includes fewer than 500,000 clones, around nine tenths of them seen just once. V was trimmed by 3 bases and J by 1 base, leaving 5 bases between them. Germline CDR1 and CDR2: DFQATT and SNEGSKA (reference sequence). The CDR3 length is 12 residues. The TCR comes from a woman younger than 45 with acute or convalescent COVID-19. This sequence joins TRBV20-1 and TRBJ2-3, with no clear D. The sample comprised peripheral blood. The CDR3 DNA reads TGCAGTGCTAGTAGCCGCACAGATACGCAGTATTTT. Translation: CSASSRTDTQYF.